The rows below give T cell receptor beta chains drawn from one sample of a study of cytomegalovirus exposure and HLA in healthy donors. Profiling relied on immunoSEQ multiplex PCR, and the TCRdb table lists in-frame clones only, not all of them. The top ten clones hold over 1.5% of a sample with 50,000 to 80,000 clones, about 89% of them seen once. Sequencing input: PBMCs. These receptor sequences come from a woman aged 18 to 35 in good health and CMV-seronegative. Both conserved end residues are part of each CDR3. The D gene is left open where the match is weak. Clone sizes are given selectively: once, few, many, or a class where the clone is expanded.

TGTGCCAGCAGTCCCCGTCCAGGGGGCTTCTATGGCTACACCTTC	CASSPRPGGFYGYTF	once	TRBV28	TRBJ1-2	TRBD1
TGTGCCAGCAGCGCTGGGCAGCTGGGGAACACTGAAGCTTTCTTT	CASSAGQLGNTEAFF	NA	TRBV7-8	TRBJ1-1	NA
TGTGCCAGCAGCTTTTTGGGACAGCTCAATGAGCAGTTCTTC	CASSFLGQLNEQFF	NA	TRBV7-2	TRBJ2-1	TRBD1
TGTGCCAGCAGTTTATTTGGGAGGATGGGGGACCCAAACACAGATACGCAGTATTTT	CASSLFGRMGDPNTDTQYF	NA	TRBV28	TRBJ2-3	NA
TGTGCCAGCAGTTACACCCGGGGACCCCAGCATTTT	CASSYTRGPQHF	NA	TRBV7-8	TRBJ1-5	NA
TGTGCCAGCAGCATCACCGGGACTAGCGGGGCCGAGACCCAGTACTTC	CASSITGTSGAETQYF	NA	TRBV9	TRBJ2-5	TRBD2
TGTGCCACCGCGACATTCTCTGGGGCCAACGTCCTGACTTTC	CATATFSGANVLTF	NA	TRBV25-1	TRBJ2-6	NA
TGTGCCAGTAGTCTACAGGGGATCAATCAGCCCCAGCATTTT	CASSLQGINQPQHF	NA	TRBV19	TRBJ1-5	TRBD1
TGTGCCAGCTCACCCCACTCGGACATAGGGGAGGTGGCAACTGAAGCTTTCTTT	CASSPHSDIGEVATEAFF	NA	TRBV18	TRBJ1-1	NA
TGTGCCAGCAGCCCCTCGGGGAGCAATCAGCCCCAGCATTTT	CASSPSGSNQPQHF	few	TRBV5-5	TRBJ1-5	NA
TGTGCCAGTAGTATCGCTAGCGAAAGCTCCTACAATGAGCAGTTCTTC	CASSIASESSYNEQFF	NA	TRBV19	TRBJ2-1	NA
TGTGCCAGCAGCGGGAGAATCGGACAGGGCAGTAATAATGAAAAACTGTTTTTT	CASSGRIGQGSNNEKLFF	once	TRBV9	TRBJ1-4	TRBD1
TGTGCCAGCAGTGGTTATTTGGACAGGGGGCGTCCCCCAGATACGCAGTATTTT	CASSGYLDRGRPPDTQYF	NA	TRBV6-1	TRBJ2-3	TRBD1
TGTGCCAGTAGTATACAGGGTCGGGGGAGCCAAGAGACCCAGTACTTC	CASSIQGRGSQETQYF	NA	TRBV19	TRBJ2-5	NA
TGTGCCAGCAGCGTCCGAGGGCTTGGCACAGATACGCAGTATTTT	CASSVRGLGTDTQYF	NA	TRBV2	TRBJ2-3	NA
TGTGCCAGCAGCTTGTATGGAGGGAGCACCACAGATACGCAGTATTTT	CASSLYGGSTTDTQYF	NA	TRBV5-8	TRBJ2-3	NA
TGCAGCGCAAAGGGACAAAACACCGGGGAGCTGTTTTTT	CSAKGQNTGELFF	NA	TRBV29-1	TRBJ2-2	NA
TGTGCCAGCAGACCTTTTGTTGCTAGCGGATTGTACGAGCAGTACTTC	CASRPFVASGLYEQYF	NA	TRBV5-6	TRBJ2-7	TRBD2
TGTGCCTGGAGTCTAGGTGAGCAGTTCTTC	CAWSLGEQFF	NA	TRBV30	TRBJ2-1	NA
TGTGCCACCAGCAGAGATCTAGGGGCTGGTCAGCCCCAGCATTTT	CATSRDLGAGQPQHF	few	TRBV15	TRBJ1-5	NA
TGTGCCAGCAGCTTTGGGGGGGTAAACACTGAAGCTTTCTTT	CASSFGGVNTEAFF	NA	TRBV7-9	TRBJ1-1	NA